This TCR beta chain was recorded in a study of OX40 agonist ivuxolimab in advanced cancers. Repertoires were generated with immunoSEQ multiplex PCR, while TCRdb's copy carries only in-frame clones and drops some. This sample yields 60,000 to 100,000 clones, of which around 87% are seen a single time; around 0.26% belongs to the top ten. Regarding this clone: Its target is not known.

Germline V CDR1 and CDR2: MDHEN, SYDVKM. The CDR3 totals 14 residues. J lost 3 bases, V lost 7 bases, and 7 bases had no gene match. Findings and limits, study-wide: On average, a greater number of expanded clones characterised CD8+ T cells relative to CD4+.

This TCR derives from an adult with an advanced solid tumor such as melanoma, head and neck, liver or kidney cancer. The V gene is TRBV28, the J gene TRBJ1-1; 8 bases line up with TRBD1. The specimen was CD4+ or CD8+ T cells sorted from blood, collected in a trial of the OX40 agonist ivuxolimab. The CDR3 loop is CASNPGGLDTEAFF. The CDR3 nucleotides read TGTGCCAGCAACCCAGGGGGCCTGGACACTGAAGCTTTCTTT.